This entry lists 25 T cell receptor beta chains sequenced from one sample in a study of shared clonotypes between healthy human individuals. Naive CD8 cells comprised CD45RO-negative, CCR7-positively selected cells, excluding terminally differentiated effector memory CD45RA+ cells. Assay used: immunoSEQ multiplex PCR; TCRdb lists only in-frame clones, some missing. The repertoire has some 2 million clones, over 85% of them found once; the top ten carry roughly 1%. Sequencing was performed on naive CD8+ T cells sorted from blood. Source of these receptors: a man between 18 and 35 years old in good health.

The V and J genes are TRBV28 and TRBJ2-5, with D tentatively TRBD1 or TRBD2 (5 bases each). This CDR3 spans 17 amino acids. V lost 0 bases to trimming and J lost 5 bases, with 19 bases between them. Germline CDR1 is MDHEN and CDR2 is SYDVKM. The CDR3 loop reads CASSLWGENLAGETQYF. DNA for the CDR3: TGTGCCAGCAGTTTATGGGGGGAAAACCTAGCAGGGGAGACCCAGTACTTC.

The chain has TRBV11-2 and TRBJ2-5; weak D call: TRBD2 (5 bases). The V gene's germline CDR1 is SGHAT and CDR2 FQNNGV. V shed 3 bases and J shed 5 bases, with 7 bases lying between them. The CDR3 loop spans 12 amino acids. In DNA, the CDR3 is TGTGCCAGCAGCTTCTCGGGGGAGACCCAGTACTTC. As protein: CASSFSGETQYF. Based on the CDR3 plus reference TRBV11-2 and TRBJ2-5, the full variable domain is EAGVAQSPRYKIIEKRQSVAFWCNPISGHATLYWYQQILGQGPKLLIQFQNNGVVDDSQLPKDRFSAERLKGVDSTLKIQPAKLEDSAVYLCASSFSGETQYFGPGTRLLVL.

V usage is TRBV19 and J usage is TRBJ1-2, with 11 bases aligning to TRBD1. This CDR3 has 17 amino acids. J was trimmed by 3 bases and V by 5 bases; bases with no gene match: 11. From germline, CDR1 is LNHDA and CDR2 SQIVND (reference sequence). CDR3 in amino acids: CASSEPGQGARYYGYTF. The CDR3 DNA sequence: TGTGCCAGTAGTGAACCAGGACAGGGGGCCAGATACTATGGCTACACCTTC.

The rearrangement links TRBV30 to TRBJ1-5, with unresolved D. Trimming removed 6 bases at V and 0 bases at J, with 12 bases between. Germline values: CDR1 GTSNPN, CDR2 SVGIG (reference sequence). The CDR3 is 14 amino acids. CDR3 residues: CACSPTDSNQPQHF. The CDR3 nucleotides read TGTGCCTGTAGCCCCACGGATAGCAATCAGCCCCAGCATTTT.

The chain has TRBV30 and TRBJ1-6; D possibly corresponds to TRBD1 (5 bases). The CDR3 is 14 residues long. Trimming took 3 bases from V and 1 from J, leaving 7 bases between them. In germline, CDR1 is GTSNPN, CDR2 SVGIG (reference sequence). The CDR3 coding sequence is TGTGCCTGGAGGGGGCTTTCCTATAATTCACCCCTCCACTTT. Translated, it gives CAWRGLSYNSPLHF.

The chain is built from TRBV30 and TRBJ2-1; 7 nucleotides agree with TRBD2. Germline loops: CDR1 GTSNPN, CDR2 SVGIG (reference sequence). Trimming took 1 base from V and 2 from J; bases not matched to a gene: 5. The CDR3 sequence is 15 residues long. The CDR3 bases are TGTGCCTGGAGTGCCGGGACTACACCCTACAATGAGCAGTTCTTC. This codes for CAWSAGTTPYNEQFF.

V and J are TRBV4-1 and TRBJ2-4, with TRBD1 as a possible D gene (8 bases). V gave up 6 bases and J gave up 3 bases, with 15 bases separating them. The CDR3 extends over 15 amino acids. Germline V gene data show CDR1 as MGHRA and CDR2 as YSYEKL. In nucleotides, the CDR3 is TGCGCCAGCAGGAACAGGGGGGGGGACAAAAACATTCAGTACTTC. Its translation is CASRNRGGDKNIQYF.

In DNA form, the CDR3 reads TGTGCAAGTCGCTCCGGACAGGCTCTTAGCAATCAGCCCCAGCATTTT. Its translation is CASRSGQALSNQPQHF. This rearrangement joins TRBV12-2 to TRBJ1-5; the table's D gene call, TRBD1, was not cross checked with the DNA. TRBV12-2 is shown as a pseudogene. CDR3 length equals 16 residues.

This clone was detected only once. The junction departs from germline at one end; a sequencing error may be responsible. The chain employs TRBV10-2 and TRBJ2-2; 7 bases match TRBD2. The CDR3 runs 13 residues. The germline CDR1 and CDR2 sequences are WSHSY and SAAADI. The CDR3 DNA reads TGCGCCGCCCGGGGGGTGATCACCGGGGAGCGGTTTTTT. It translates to CAARGVITGERFF.

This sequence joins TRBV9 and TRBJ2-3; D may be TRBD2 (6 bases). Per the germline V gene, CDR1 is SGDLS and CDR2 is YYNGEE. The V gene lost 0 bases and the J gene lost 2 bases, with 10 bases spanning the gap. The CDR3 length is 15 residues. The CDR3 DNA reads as TGTGCCAGCAGCGTAGGGACTACGGCCACAGATACGCAGTATTTT. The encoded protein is CASSVGTTATDTQYF.

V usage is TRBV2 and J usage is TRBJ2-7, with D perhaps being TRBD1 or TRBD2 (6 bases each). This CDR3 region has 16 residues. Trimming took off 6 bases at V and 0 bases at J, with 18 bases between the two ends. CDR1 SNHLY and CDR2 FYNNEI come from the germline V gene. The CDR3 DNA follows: TGTGCCAGCAGCGATAGGGGGGCAGCTCTCTCCTACGAGCAGTACTTC. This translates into CASSDRGAALSYEQYF.

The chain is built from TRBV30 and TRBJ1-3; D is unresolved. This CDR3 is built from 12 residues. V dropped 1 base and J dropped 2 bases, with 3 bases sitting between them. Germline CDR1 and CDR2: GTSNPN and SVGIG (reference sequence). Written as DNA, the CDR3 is TGTGCCTGGAGTGATACTGGAAACACCATATATTTT. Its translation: CAWSDTGNTIYF.

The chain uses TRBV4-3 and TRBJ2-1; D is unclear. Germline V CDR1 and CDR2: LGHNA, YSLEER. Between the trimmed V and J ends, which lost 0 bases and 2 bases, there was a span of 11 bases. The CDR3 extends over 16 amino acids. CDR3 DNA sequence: TGCGCCAGCAGCCAAGATCTTGCAGTCGCCTACAATGAGCAGTTCTTC. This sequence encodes CASSQDLAVAYNEQFF.

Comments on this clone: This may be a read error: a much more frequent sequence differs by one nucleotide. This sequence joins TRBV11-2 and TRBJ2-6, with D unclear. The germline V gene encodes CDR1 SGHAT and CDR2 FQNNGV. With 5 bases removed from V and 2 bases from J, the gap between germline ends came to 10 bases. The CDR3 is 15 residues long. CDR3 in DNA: TGTGCCAGCAGCCCAGGTGGGGCTGGGGCCAACGTCCTGACTTTC. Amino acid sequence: CASSPGGAGANVLTF.

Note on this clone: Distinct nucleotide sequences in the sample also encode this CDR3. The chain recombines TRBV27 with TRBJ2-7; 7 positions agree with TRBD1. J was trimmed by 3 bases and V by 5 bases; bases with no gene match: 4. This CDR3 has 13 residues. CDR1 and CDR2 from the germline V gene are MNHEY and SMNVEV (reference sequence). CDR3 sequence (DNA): TGTGCCAGCAGTCCAGGGACAGTCTACGAGCAGTACTTC. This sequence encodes CASSPGTVYEQYF.

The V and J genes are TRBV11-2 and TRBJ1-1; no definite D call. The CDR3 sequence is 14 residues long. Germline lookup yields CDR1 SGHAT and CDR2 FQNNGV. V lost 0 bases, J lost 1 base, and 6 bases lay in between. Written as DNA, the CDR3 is TGTGCCAGCAGCTTAGACAGGTGGAACACTGAAGCTTTCTTT. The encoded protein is CASSLDRWNTEAFF.

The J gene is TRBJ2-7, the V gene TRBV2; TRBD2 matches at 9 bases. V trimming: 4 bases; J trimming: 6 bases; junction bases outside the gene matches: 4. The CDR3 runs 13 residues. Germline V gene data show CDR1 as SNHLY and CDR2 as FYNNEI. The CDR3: CASSGLAGSEQYF. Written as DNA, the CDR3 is TGTGCCAGCAGTGGCCTAGCGGGGAGCGAGCAGTACTTC.

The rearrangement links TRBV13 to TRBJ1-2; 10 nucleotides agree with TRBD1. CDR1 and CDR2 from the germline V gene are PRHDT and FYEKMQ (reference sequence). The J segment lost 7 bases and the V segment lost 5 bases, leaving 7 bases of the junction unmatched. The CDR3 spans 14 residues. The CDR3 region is CASSADRGPSGYTF. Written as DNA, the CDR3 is TGTGCCAGCAGCGCCGACAGGGGGCCAAGTGGCTACACCTTC.

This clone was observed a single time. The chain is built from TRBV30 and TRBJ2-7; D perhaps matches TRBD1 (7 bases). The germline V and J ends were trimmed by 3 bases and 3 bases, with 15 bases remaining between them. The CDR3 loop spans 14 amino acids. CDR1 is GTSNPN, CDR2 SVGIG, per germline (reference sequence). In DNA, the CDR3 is TGTGCCTGGAGCCGACAGGGACTGGTCTACGAGCAGTACTTC. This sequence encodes CAWSRQGLVYEQYF.

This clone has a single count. The CDR3, as DNA: TGTGCCACCAGCAGAGATTCGGGACAGGACTCCTACGAGCAGTACTTC. It yields the protein CATSRDSGQDSYEQYF. The genes are TRBV15 and TRBJ2-7, with 8 bases fitting TRBD1. With V trimmed by 0 bases and J by 0 bases, 4 bases remained unmatched. Germline-derived CDR1 and CDR2 are LNHNV and YYDKDF (reference sequence). The CDR3 has 16 residues.

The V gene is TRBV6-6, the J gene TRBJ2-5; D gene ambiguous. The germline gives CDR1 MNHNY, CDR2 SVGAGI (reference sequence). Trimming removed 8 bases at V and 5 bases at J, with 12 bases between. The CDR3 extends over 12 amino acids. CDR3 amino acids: CASCWGPETQYF. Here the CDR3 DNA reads TGTGCCAGCTGTTGGGGTCCGGAGACCCAGTACTTC.

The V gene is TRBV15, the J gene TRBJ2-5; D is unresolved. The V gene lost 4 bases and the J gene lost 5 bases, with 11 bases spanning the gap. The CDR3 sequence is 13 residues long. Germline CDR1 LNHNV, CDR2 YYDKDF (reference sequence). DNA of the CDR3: TGTGCCACCAGCATCCTGACGAGGGAGACCCAGTACTTC. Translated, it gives CATSILTRETQYF.

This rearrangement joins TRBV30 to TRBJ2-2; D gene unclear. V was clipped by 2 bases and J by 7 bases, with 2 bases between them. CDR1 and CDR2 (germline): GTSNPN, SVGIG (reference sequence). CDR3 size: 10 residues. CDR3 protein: CAWSRGELFF. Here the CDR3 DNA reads TGTGCCTGGAGTCGCGGGGAGCTGTTTTTT.

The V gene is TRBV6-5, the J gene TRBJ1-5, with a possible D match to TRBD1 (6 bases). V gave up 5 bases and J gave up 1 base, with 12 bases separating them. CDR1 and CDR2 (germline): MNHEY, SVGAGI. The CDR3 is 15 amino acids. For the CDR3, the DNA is TGTGCCAGCAGTCCAGGGGCTTTAAGCAATCAGCCCCAGCATTTT. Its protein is CASSPGALSNQPQHF.

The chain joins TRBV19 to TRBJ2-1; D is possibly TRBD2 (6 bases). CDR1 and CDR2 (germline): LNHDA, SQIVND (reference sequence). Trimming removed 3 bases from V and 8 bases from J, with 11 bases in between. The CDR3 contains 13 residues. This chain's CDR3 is CASSIAGLYEQFF. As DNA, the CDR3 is TGTGCCAGTAGTATTGCGGGGTTGTATGAGCAGTTCTTC. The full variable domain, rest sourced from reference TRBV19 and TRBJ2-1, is DGGITQSPKYLFRKEGQNVTLSCEQNLNHDAMYWYRQDPGQGLRLIYYSQIVNDFQKGDIAEGYSVSREKKESFPLTVTSAQKNPTAFYLCASSIAGLYEQFFGPGTRLTVL.